This entry describes one T cell receptor beta chain. Its antigen is as yet unknown. Reverse transcription of extracted RNA yielded cDNA, which provided the sequencing template. The assay was immunoSEQ multiplex PCR, and TCRdb's table has in-frame clones only and misses some. Found here are roughly 180,000 clones, 60% of them singletons; the top ten hold 3% to 3.5%. The entry originates in a study of CD8+ T cells in alopecia areata. Study details: People stayed on tofacitinib for 6 to 18 months, then stopped the drug for 6 months. Severity in treated patients was scored by percentage of scalp area affected.

Study outcomes and limitations: Whereas mice showed it more clearly, TCR sharing across patients was murkier, possibly because of HLA.

The treatment denotes: oral pan-JAK inhibitor, 5-10 mg twice daily. Sequencing used CD4+ T cells sorted from blood, obtained at week 4, from a patient treated with tofacitinib. This TCR was sampled from a human donor with alopecia areata.

The CDR3 DNA follows: TGTGCCAGCAGCGGCCAGGGACAGCTTTTGGGAAACACCATATATTTT. Translation: CASSGQGQLLGNTIYF. The chain has TRBV7-2 and TRBJ1-3, with 7 bases identical to TRBD1. This CDR3 is built from 16 residues. V lost 5 bases and J lost 4; bases outside the gene matches: 11. Per the germline V gene, CDR1 is SGHTA and CDR2 is FQGNSA.